This T cell receptor beta chain stems from a study of cytomegalovirus exposure and HLA in healthy donors. Points from the study as a whole: Later analysis associated a missense DCLRE1C variant with TCR beta V- and J-gene trimming. The study carried out a later analysis of TCR beta sequences. It associated some 18,000 of them with specific HLA alleles at a false discovery rate of 0.05.

Researchers ran the PCR with 60 Vbeta and 13 Jbeta primers. TCRdb's table, derived via immunoSEQ multiplex PCR, lists solely in-frame clones and lacks some. The profile covers under 200,000 clones, with 80% to 85% appearing a single time and about 2% taken by the ten largest. Germline loops: CDR1 SGHRS, CDR2 YFSETQ. The CDR3 length is 15 residues. Trimming removed 5 bases from V and 3 bases from J, with 18 bases in between. In regard to this clone: Its antigen is not known.

Absent from the records is this donor's CMV serostatus. This receptor was taken from a human donor in good health. The sequenced material came from PBMCs. V usage is TRBV5-1 and J usage is TRBJ2-7; possible D gene TRBD1, 6 bases. The DNA for the CDR3 is TGCGCCAGCAGACAGGGAAACCTGGGGGTCTACGAGCAGTACTTC. Protein product: CASRQGNLGVYEQYF. The variable domain in full, completed from reference TRBV5-1 and TRBJ2-7, reads KAGVTQTPRYLIKTRGQQVTLSCSPISGHRSVSWYQQTPGQGLQFLFEYFSETQRNKGNFPGRFSGRQFSNSRSEMNVSTLELGDSALYLCASRQGNLGVYEQYFGPGTRLTVT.